This T cell receptor (beta chain) was obtained from a study of blood T cell repertoires in COVID-19. The overall study: Samples came from the United States, Italy and Spain, spanning acute and convalescent COVID-19. In each case, the material was cDNA or gDNA derived from T cells, B-cell-depleted T cells, or PBMCs.

The germline gives CDR1 MNHEY, CDR2 SVGEGT. The germline V and J ends were trimmed by 5 bases and 9 bases, with 11 bases remaining between them. CDR3 size: 12 residues. Original handling: From reference gene primer amplification, estimates of nucleated cell counts were derived. Measured with immunoSEQ multiplex PCR; TCRdb has only the in-frame clones, and not every one. The D gene and trimming were derived from the DNA, and the V and J assignments and clone size from that table. The data show nearly 100,000 clones, approximately 86% seen once. This clonotype was sampled from a man older than 75 with acute or convalescent COVID-19. V is TRBV6-2 or TRBV6-3 and J is TRBJ1-5, with D maybe TRBD1 (6 bases). Input material: peripheral blood. The CDR3 bases are TGTGCCAGCAGTGTTCTACAGGGGCCCCAGCATTTT. It yields the protein CASSVLQGPQHF.